This TCR beta chain was obtained from a study of blood T cells in healthy people across ages. Whole-study results and caveats: Because sorting was not performed, PBMCs prevented conclusive naive versus antigen-experienced comparison.

Points on this clonotype: Antigen specificity is unknown.

Sample-barcoded 5' priming and a J-beta primer mix drove a second PCR of 7 to 11 cycles. TCRdb re-called the 5' RACE reads with MiXCR, one entry per CDR3 protein. In the table there are about 1.4 million distinct CDR3 sequences, approximately 59% of which are singletons. Isolation of PBMCs gave at least 6 million cells per sample. There were at least 6 micrograms of total RNA extracted from every sample. This TCR was sampled from a man between 18 and 35 years old in good health. The sample consisted of blood.

The CDR3 bases are TGCAGTGCTAGAAGGGCAGTAGGAGGCTCTGGCTACACCTTC. Translated, it gives CSARRAVGGSGYTF. The rearrangement uses TRBV20-1 and TRBJ1-2; no reliable D call. CDR1 DFQATT and CDR2 SNEGSKA come from the germline V gene (reference sequence). The CDR3 is made up of 14 amino acids. The V end was cut by 2 bases, the J end by 7 bases, with 17 bases between.